The following is a T cell receptor (beta chain) sequence with its context. These data originate in a study of blood T cell repertoires in COVID-19. Study overall: Acute and convalescent COVID-19 specimens originated in the United States, Italy and Spain.

Assay used: immunoSEQ multiplex PCR; TCRdb lists only in-frame clones, some missing. This table has some 460,000 clones, around 90% appearing once. Germline V gene sequence: CDR1 SNHLY, CDR2 FYNNEI. The CDR3 covers 13 residues. Deletions cut 8 bases from V and 6 bases from J, with 16 bases between. The origin of this receptor is a woman aged 18 to 35 who had recovered from COVID-19. The sample consisted of PBMCs or T cells enriched from blood (not recorded which). The chain links TRBV2 to TRBJ1-2; a weak D match, TRBD1 (6 bases). CDR3 nucleotides: TGTGCCAGCCCAACAGGGACCCGGCATGGCTACACCTTC. Translation: CASPTGTRHGYTF.